This T cell receptor (beta chain) was sequenced during a study of graft-versus-host responses after intestinal transplantation. Study information: Recipients across the board were started on anti-thymocyte globulin induction, then kept on tacrolimus and steroids for about 3 years.

This clone was recorded only once. V lost 3 bases, J lost 16 bases, and 19 bases stayed unmatched. This CDR3 has 15 amino acids. Germline CDR1 and CDR2: SGHKS and YYEKEE (reference sequence). Some clones are missing from TCRdb's copy, which holds only in-frame ones; the method was immunoSEQ multiplex PCR. The table shows tens of thousands of clones, with over 80% occurring only once. The sample consisted of PBMCs, taken about 260 days after intestinal transplant. The rearrangement links TRBV5-5 to TRBJ2-1, with 7 nucleotides matching TRBD1. This receptor was identified in a human patient who received an intestinal transplant, so some T cells may come from the graft donor. The CDR3 DNA reads as TGTGCCAGCAGCTCCCGACAGGGAGAGGGAATGTGGGGTTTCTTC. It yields the protein CASSSRQGEGMWGFF.